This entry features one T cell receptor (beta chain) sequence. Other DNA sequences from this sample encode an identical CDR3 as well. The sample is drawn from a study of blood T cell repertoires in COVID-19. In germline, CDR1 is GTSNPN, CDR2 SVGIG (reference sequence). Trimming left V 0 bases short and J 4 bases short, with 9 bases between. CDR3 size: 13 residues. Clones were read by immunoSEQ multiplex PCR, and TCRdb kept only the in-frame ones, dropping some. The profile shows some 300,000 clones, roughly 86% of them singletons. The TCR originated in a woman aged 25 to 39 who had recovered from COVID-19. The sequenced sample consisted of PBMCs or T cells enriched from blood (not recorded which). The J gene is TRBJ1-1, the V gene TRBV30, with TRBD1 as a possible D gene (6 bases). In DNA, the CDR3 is TGTGCCTGGAGTGTAGGGGGTGGCACTGAAGCTTTCTTT. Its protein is CAWSVGGGTEAFF.